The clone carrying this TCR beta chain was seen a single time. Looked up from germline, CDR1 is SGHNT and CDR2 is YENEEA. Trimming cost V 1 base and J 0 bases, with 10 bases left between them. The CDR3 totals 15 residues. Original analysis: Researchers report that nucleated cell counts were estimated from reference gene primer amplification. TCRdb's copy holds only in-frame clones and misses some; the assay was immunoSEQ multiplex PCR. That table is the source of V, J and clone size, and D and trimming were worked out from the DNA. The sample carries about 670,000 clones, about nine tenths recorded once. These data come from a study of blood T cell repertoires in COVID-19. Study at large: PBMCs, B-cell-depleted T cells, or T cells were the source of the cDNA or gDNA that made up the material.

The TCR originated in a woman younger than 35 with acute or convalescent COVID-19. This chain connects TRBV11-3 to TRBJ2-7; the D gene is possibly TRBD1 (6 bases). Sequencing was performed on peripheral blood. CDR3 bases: TGTGCCAGCAGCTTAGCTGCAGGGGTCTCCTACGAGCAGTACTTC. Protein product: CASSLAAGVSYEQYF.